This T cell receptor beta chain stems from a study of blood T cell repertoires in COVID-19. Study summary: PBMCs, B-cell-depleted T cells, or T cells provided the cDNA or gDNA that made up the material.

The data were produced by immunoSEQ multiplex PCR, yet TCRdb's version contains in-frame clones alone and is incomplete. The sample includes about 68,000 clones, roughly 89% of them seen just once. The CDR3 is 15 residues long. The trim removed 4 bases at V and 3 bases at J, leaving 9 bases unmatched. CDR1 is GTSNPN, CDR2 SVGIG, per germline (reference sequence). The rearrangement links TRBV30 to TRBJ2-5; 9 nucleotides agree with TRBD2. Sequenced: peripheral blood. The clonotype originates from a man aged 25-45 years with acute or convalescent COVID-19. The CDR3 nucleotides are TGTGCCTGGAAAAGGAGGGGACTAGCTGAAGAGACCCAGTACTTC. It codes for CAWKRRGLAEETQYF.